This T cell receptor beta chain was captured by sequencing in a study of early T cells in non-severe SARS-CoV-2 infection. TCRdb used MiXCR to reprocess the 5' RACE reads, holding one entry per CDR3 protein. The repertoire consists of nearly 80,000 distinct CDR3 sequences, with roughly 12% occurring once and the leading ten covering 1.1%. Sequenced input: whole blood. The TCR was taken from an adult who was a healthcare worker with PCR-confirmed SARS-CoV-2 infection or an uninfected control (not recorded which).

DNA of the CDR3: TGTGCCAGCAGCCGCCGGGACTACCAAGAGACCCAGTACTTC. It is translated as CASSRRDYQETQYF. V and J are TRBV5-5 and TRBJ2-5; possible D gene TRBD2, 6 bases. The CDR3 spans 14 residues. The ends were cut back, 4 bases at V and 0 bases at J, with 10 bases in the middle. Germline CDR1 is SGHKS and CDR2 is YYEKEE (reference sequence).